This entry concerns a single TCR beta chain. Its cognate antigen is unknown. The sample is drawn from a study of response to subunit inactivated influenza vaccine. Broader study findings: Every seasonal influenza vaccination brings in few new T cells, the authors suggested.

MiXCR, run by TCRdb on the RT-PCR reads, gives a single entry per CDR3 protein. The sample contains roughly 170,000 distinct CDR3 sequences, approximately 8.7% of which appear only once. CDR3 length: 14 residues. Between the trimmed V and J ends, which lost 1 base and 0 bases, there was a span of 7 bases. Germline V gene data show CDR1 as KGHSH and CDR2 as LQKENI. The chain combines TRBV18 with TRBJ2-7; D not certain. Sequences were derived from non-naive T cells sorted from PBMCs, sampled on the day of vaccination. The sequence was obtained from a man aged 45 to 65 who received an inactivated influenza vaccine. The CDR3 spells CASSPQKISYEQYF. CDR3 DNA: TGTGCCAGCTCACCACAAAAGATCTCCTACGAGCAGTACTTC.